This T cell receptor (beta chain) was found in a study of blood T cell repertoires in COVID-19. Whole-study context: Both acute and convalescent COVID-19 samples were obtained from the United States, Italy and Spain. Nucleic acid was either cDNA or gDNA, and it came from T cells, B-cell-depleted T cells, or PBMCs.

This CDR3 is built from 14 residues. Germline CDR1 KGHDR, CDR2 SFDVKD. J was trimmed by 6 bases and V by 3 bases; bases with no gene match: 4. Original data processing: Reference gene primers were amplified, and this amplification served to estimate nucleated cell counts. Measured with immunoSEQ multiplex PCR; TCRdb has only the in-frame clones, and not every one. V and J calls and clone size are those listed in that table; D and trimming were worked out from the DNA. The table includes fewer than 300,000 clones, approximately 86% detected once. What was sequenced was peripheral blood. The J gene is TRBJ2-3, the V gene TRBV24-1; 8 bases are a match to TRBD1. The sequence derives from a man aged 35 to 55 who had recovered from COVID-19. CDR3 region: CATSDARTGDTQYF. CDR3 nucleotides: TGTGCCACCAGTGATGCCCGGACAGGGGATACGCAGTATTTT.